The T cell receptor (beta chain) described here comes from a study of blood T cell repertoires in COVID-19. Study details: Acute and convalescent COVID-19 samples came from the United States, Italy and Spain. From T cells, B-cell-depleted T cells, or PBMCs came the material, which was cDNA or gDNA.

With regard to this clone: One end of the junction is discordant with germline, which a read error may explain.

Per the original data handling: Nucleated cell number was recorded as an estimate derived from reference gene primer amplification. The data were produced by immunoSEQ multiplex PCR, yet TCRdb's version contains in-frame clones alone and is incomplete. From that table come the V and J calls and clone size; the DNA was used to work out D and trimming. The table shows about 210,000 clones, with around 83% occurring only once. The sample consisted of peripheral blood. This TCR came from a man aged 50 to 59 with active or convalescent COVID-19.

The CDR3 reads CASRLNRDRVPHF. CDR3 DNA: TGTGCCAGCAGATTAAACCGGGACAGGGTCCCGCACTTC. The V and J genes are TRBV6-5 and TRBJ2-7; 9 nucleotides align to TRBD1. The germline V gene has CDR1 MNHEY and CDR2 SVGAGI. This CDR3 is 13 amino acids long.